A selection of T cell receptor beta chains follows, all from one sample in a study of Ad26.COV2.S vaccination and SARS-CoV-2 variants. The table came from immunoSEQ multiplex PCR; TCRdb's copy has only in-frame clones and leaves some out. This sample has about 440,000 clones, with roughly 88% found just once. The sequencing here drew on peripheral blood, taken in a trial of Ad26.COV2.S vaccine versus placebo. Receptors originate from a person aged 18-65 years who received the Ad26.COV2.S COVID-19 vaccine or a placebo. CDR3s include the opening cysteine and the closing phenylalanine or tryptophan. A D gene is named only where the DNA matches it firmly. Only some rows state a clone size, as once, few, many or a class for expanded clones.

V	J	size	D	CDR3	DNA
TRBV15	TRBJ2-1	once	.	CATSRDPVGLDEQFF	TGTGCCACCAGCAGAGATCCGGTGGGGTTGGATGAGCAGTTCTTC
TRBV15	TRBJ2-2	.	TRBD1	CATSRDRGAGELFF	TGTGCCACCAGCAGGGACAGGGGGGCCGGGGAGCTGTTTTTT
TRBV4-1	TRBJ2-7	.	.	CASSQDGAYEQYF	TGCGCCAGCAGCCAAGATGGGGCCTACGAGCAGTACTTC
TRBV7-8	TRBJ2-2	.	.	CASSLGREPGELFF	TGTGCCAGCAGCTTAGGACGGGAGCCCGGGGAGCTGTTTTTT
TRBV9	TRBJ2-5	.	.	CASSVGQGETQYF	TGTGCCAGCAGCGTGGGTCAAGGGGAGACCCAGTACTTC
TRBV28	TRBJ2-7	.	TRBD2	CASSKTSGGPYEQYF	TGTGCCAGCAGCAAAACTAGCGGAGGACCCTACGAGCAGTACTTC
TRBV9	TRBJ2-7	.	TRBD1	CASSVGTGAYEQYF	TGTGCCAGCAGCGTCGGGACAGGGGCCTACGAGCAGTACTTC
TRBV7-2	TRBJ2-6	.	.	CASSPVAGANVLTF	TGTGCCAGCAGCCCGGTGGCTGGGGCCAACGTCCTGACTTTC
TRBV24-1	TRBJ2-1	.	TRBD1	CATSDIHRGQLNEQFF	TGTGCCACCAGTGATATCCACAGGGGGCAGTTGAATGAGCAGTTCTTC
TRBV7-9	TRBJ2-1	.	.	CASSLDRGMGNEQFF	TGTGCCAGCAGCCTGGATAGAGGCATGGGCAATGAGCAGTTCTTC
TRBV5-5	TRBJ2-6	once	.	CASSLVGLVSGANVLTF	TGTGCCAGCAGCTTGGTGGGTTTGGTCTCTGGGGCCAACGTCCTGACTTTC
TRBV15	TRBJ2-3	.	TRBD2	CATSIGAGADTQYF	TGTGCCACCAGCATAGGGGCGGGAGCAGATACGCAGTATTTT
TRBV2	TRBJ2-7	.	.	CASSEVLSASSSYEQYF	TGTGCCAGCAGTGAAGTATTATCGGCGTCCTCTTCCTACGAGCAGTACTTC